These 3 T cell receptor beta chains share one sample of origin, sequenced in a study of T cell responses to AZD1222 COVID-19 vaccine. Clones were sequenced by immunoSEQ multiplex PCR, and TCRdb holds only the in-frame ones, with some missing. Among 150,000 to 200,000 clones, 87% were seen once, and the ten largest hold less than 3%. The material sequenced was peripheral blood, taken on day 0 of MenACWY control vaccination. These receptors originate from an adult in good health.

V usage is TRBV19 and J usage is TRBJ2-5, with D perhaps TRBD1 (5 bases). The CDR3 runs 15 residues. The V end was cut by 4 bases, the J end by 4 bases, with 16 bases between. Germline lookup yields CDR1 LNHDA and CDR2 SQIVND (reference sequence). The CDR3 nucleotides are TGTGCCAGTAGTACCTTAGGGGTAGGGTCAGAGACCCAGTACTTC. Protein sequence: CASSTLGVGSETQYF.

The chain couples TRBV7-6 to TRBJ2-7, with a weak D call TRBD1 (5 bases). Germline CDR1 SGHVS, CDR2 FNYEAQ. With 3 bases removed from V and 3 bases from J, the gap between germline ends came to 12 bases. The length of the CDR3 is 14 residues. This CDR3 reads CASSFHRDSYEQYF. The CDR3 bases are TGTGCCAGCAGCTTCCATCGTGACAGCTACGAGCAGTACTTC.

The chain recombines TRBV25-1 with TRBJ1-2, with D perhaps matching TRBD1 (5 bases). V lost 6 bases, J lost 7 bases, and 15 bases lay in between. The CDR3 is made up of 13 amino acids. The germline V gene encodes CDR1 MGHDK and CDR2 SYGVNS. CDR3 in amino acids: CASSVPGQPGYTF. In DNA, the CDR3 is TGTGCCAGCAGCGTCCCGGGGCAGCCTGGCTACACCTTC.